The rows below give T cell receptor beta chains drawn from one sample of a study of blood T cells in healthy people across ages. TCRdb ran MiXCR on the 5' RACE reads and lists one entry per CDR3 protein. The repertoire consists of over 700,000 distinct CDR3 sequences, with approximately 25% occurring once and the leading ten covering more than 8.5%. The same data also went into a second study, on T cells of mothers and their children.

Specimen: blood. The receptors shown here come from a boy aged 5-17 years in good health. Both conserved end residues are part of each CDR3. A D gene is named only where the DNA matches it firmly. Not all rows give a size; the values are once, few, many and, for expanded clones, a class.

d_gene	abundance	v_gene	j_gene	CDR3nt	CDR3aa
.	.	TRBV7-2	TRBJ2-3	TGTGCCAGCAGCTTAGTACCGCTAGCAGCAGATACGCAGTATTTT	CASSLVPLAADTQYF
.	.	TRBV7-9	TRBJ1-1	TGTGCCAGCAGCTTGTTGGAGCTTGAAGCTTTCTTT	CASSLLELEAFF
.	.	TRBV10-2	TRBJ2-3	TGCGCCAGCCGGGATATAAACACAGATACGAAGTATTTT	CASRDINTDTKYF
.	.	TRBV20-1	TRBJ2-7	TGCAGTGCTAGAGACGTACAGGGAGGCTCCTACGAGCAGTACTTC	CSARDVQGGSYEQYF
.	.	TRBV29-1	TRBJ2-1	TGCAGCGCACGGGGGGCCCTGTACAATGAGCAGTTCTTC	CSARGALYNEQFF
TRBD2	few	TRBV5-1	TRBJ2-3	TGCGCCAGCAGCTTGGAAAAGGGAGGGAGCACAGATACGCAGTATTTT	CASSLEKGGSTDTQYF
.	few	TRBV10-3	TRBJ2-7	TGTGCCATCAGTGAAAGGGACAACTACGAGCAGTACTTC	CAISERDNYEQYF
.	few	TRBV5-1	TRBJ2-3	TGCGCCAGCAGCTTGTCTGGGGGCCCAGAAAGCACAGATACGCAGTATTTT	CASSLSGGPESTDTQYF
.	few	TRBV5-1	TRBJ2-2	TGCGCCAGCGGATCAGGGGTTACCGGGGAGCTGTTTTTT	CASGSGVTGELFF
.	.	TRBV6-1	TRBJ2-1	TGTGCCAGCAGGGACCATAGGAGCTCCTACAATGAGCAGTTCTTC	CASRDHRSSYNEQFF
.	.	TRBV5-1	TRBJ2-5	TGCGCCGCTCGGCTGGGACCAGGAGGTGAGACCCAGTACTTC	CAARLGPGGETQYF
.	.	TRBV6-2/TRBV6-3	TRBJ2-1	TGTGCCAGCAGTTACGTGATAGAGAGGGGGTACAATGAGCAGTTCTTC	CASSYVIERGYNEQFF
.	.	TRBV29-1	TRBJ2-1	TGCAGCGTGTGGGCTAGCGAAACCTCCAACAATGAGCAGTTCTTC	CSVWASETSNNEQFF
TRBD1	few	TRBV12-3/TRBV12-4	TRBJ2-7	TGTGCCAGCTCCGGGCCTCGACAGGGCGCCTACGAGCAGTACTTC	CASSGPRQGAYEQYF
TRBD1	.	TRBV7-9	TRBJ1-5	TGTGCCAGCAGCTCGTCGACAGGGAACCAGCCCCAGCATTTT	CASSSSTGNQPQHF
TRBD1	.	TRBV18	TRBJ2-3	TGTGCCAGCTCACCACCTACAGGGGTTTTGTATTTT	CASSPPTGVLYF
.	.	TRBV11-2	TRBJ1-2	TGTGCCAGCAGCTTAGATAGGTTTTACTATGGCTACACCTTC	CASSLDRFYYGYTF
.	.	TRBV2	TRBJ2-4	TGTGCCAGCAGTGAATGGGTAGATCTTCCCGTCGGAGCCAAAAACATTCAGTACTTC	CASSEWVDLPVGAKNIQYF
.	.	TRBV20-1	TRBJ1-4	TGCAGTGCTAGAGATCAAGAGACATTGCAAGGAAAACTGTTTTTT	CSARDQETLQGKLFF
.	many	TRBV6-5	TRBJ2-1	TGTGCCAGCAGGCTCCTCGAACGGGCGGCGCAGTTCTTC	CASRLLERAAQFF
.	few	TRBV7-9	TRBJ1-4	TGTGCCAGCAGCGAAAGTGCCATGGATGAAAAACTGTTTTTT	CASSESAMDEKLFF
TRBD1	few	TRBV4-1	TRBJ1-2	TGCGCCAGCAGCCAAGAGGACAGGGGGTATAGGGGCTACACCTTC	CASSQEDRGYRGYTF
.	once	TRBV4-3	TRBJ2-7	TGCGCCAGCAGCCAAGACTCAGGCCAGCCCTACGAGCAGTACTTC	CASSQDSGQPYEQYF
.	.	TRBV20-1	TRBJ1-3	TGCAGTGCTAGAGATCCAGTGTCTGCTGGAAACACCATATATTTT	CSARDPVSAGNTIYF
.	few	TRBV19	TRBJ1-1	TGTGCCAGTAGGACCGGGGAGTTTTCCACTGAAGCTTTCTTT	CASRTGEFSTEAFF
.	few	TRBV24-1	TRBJ2-2	TGTGCCACCGCGGGGTACACCGGGGAGCTGTTTTTT	CATAGYTGELFF
.	few	TRBV7-9	TRBJ2-4	TGTGCCAGCGGTACGTTCCTTGCGGGGGCTGGTAACATTCAGTACTTC	CASGTFLAGAGNIQYF
.	few	TRBV7-2	TRBJ2-3	TGTGCCAGCAGCCTACAGGGTAAAAGCACAGATACGCAGTATTTT	CASSLQGKSTDTQYF
.	.	TRBV3-1	TRBJ1-1	TGTGCCAGCAGCCAGTCAAGTGAAGCTTTCTTT	CASSQSSEAFF
.	.	TRBV6-2/TRBV6-3	TRBJ2-5	TGTGCCAGCAGCATCGGGACATCTCTGCGGGAGACCCAGTACTTC	CASSIGTSLRETQYF
.	.	TRBV29-1	TRBJ2-7	TGCAGCGTTGTCCCGGGGCAGCGAAACTACGAGCAGTACTTC	CSVVPGQRNYEQYF
.	.	TRBV9	TRBJ2-7	TGTGCCACCGGGCCGGGGTCAGACGAGCAGTACTTC	CATGPGSDEQYF
.	.	TRBV28	TRBJ2-7	TGTGCCAGCACCCAACAGGGGAGGGTCTACGAGCAGTACTTC	CASTQQGRVYEQYF
.	.	TRBV4-2	TRBJ2-7	TGTGCCAGCAGCCAAGCACGGGGCCAGCAATACGAGCAGTACTTC	CASSQARGQQYEQYF
.	.	TRBV3-1	TRBJ2-1	TGTGCCAGCAGCCAAGATAGGGCTCCTTACAATGAGCAGTTCTTC	CASSQDRAPYNEQFF
TRBD2	.	TRBV5-4	TRBJ2-5	TGTGCCAGCAGTCCGTGGGCGGGGAGGGGAGAGACCCAGTACTTC	CASSPWAGRGETQYF
.	once	TRBV14	TRBJ2-7	TGTGCCAGCATTACGGGGGGCGTTAACTACGAGCAGTACTTC	CASITGGVNYEQYF
TRBD2	.	TRBV6-5	TRBJ2-2	TGTGCCAGCAGTTACCGACTAGCGGATGACACCGGGGAGCTGTTTTTT	CASSYRLADDTGELFF
.	.	TRBV12-3/TRBV12-4	TRBJ1-4	TGTGCCAGCAGCCCCCAGGGGTTGAGTGAAAAACTGTTTTTT	CASSPQGLSEKLFF
.	.	TRBV7-2	TRBJ2-5	TGTGCCAGCAGCTTAGATGCAGGGTTAGAGACCCAGTACTTC	CASSLDAGLETQYF
.	.	TRBV2	TRBJ1-2	TGTGCCAGCAGTGAGGGCGGTTATAAAGCCTATGGCTACACCTTC	CASSEGGYKAYGYTF
.	.	TRBV20-1	TRBJ2-5	TGCAGTGCTAGAGGGGCGGTTATCCGGTCGGAGACCCAGTACTTC	CSARGAVIRSETQYF
TRBD2	.	TRBV5-1	TRBJ2-1	TGCGCCAGCAGCTCCTGGACTAGCGGGACCTACAATGAGCAGTTCTTC	CASSSWTSGTYNEQFF
.	.	TRBV11-3	TRBJ2-6	TGTGCCAGCAGCTCCAGTTTCGGATATGGGGCCAACGTCCTGACTTTC	CASSSSFGYGANVLTF
.	few	TRBV29-1	TRBJ2-5	TGCAGCGTGGTTCCAGCGGGAGAGACCCAGTACTTC	CSVVPAGETQYF
.	.	TRBV29-1	TRBJ1-2	TGCAGCGTTGAGCGGCAGGGGTATGGCTACACCTTC	CSVERQGYGYTF
.	.	TRBV4-3	TRBJ2-1	TGCGCCAGCAGCCAAGATGGAAGTCTGTACAATGAGCAGTTCTTC	CASSQDGSLYNEQFF
TRBD2	.	TRBV12-5	TRBJ2-5	TGTGCTAGGGAACGGACTAGCGGGAGAGGAGAGACCCAGTACTTC	CARERTSGRGETQYF
TRBD2	.	TRBV4-1	TRBJ2-2	TGCGCCAGCAGCCAAGTCGGGACTAGCGGGTTCCGGGAGCTGTTTTTT	CASSQVGTSGFRELFF
.	.	TRBV3-1	TRBJ2-1	TGTGCCAGCAGCCAAGACGAGGGGAGTGCCAACAATGAGCAGTTCTTC	CASSQDEGSANNEQFF
.	.	TRBV27	TRBJ2-1	TGTGCCAGCAGCGACAACCTCGTGGGACCTGCGTACGATGAGCAGTTCTTC	CASSDNLVGPAYDEQFF
.	.	TRBV4-1	TRBJ1-1	TGCGCCAGCAGTTTTTTGGGTGTCGAGGGCACTGAAGCTTTCTTT	CASSFLGVEGTEAFF
.	.	TRBV9	TRBJ2-2	TGTGCCAGCAGCGTACACGCTGTGGAGTACGCCGGGGAGCTGTTTTTT	CASSVHAVEYAGELFF